This T cell receptor (beta chain) derives from a study of OX40 agonist ivuxolimab in advanced cancers. As for the study in general: Ivuxolimab was delivered to patients intravenously every 2 weeks at doses spanning 0.01 to 10 mg/kg. Partial responses were achieved by three patients, one with hepatocellular carcinoma and two with cutaneous melanoma. The study's findings and limits: Partly responding patients at 0.1-3.0 mg/kg showed some of the smallest clonal expansion. The average count of expanded clones was higher among CD8+ T cells than among CD4+.

The CDR3 runs to 18 residues. The germline V and J ends were trimmed by 5 bases and 5 bases, with 22 bases remaining between them. TCRdb keeps only in-frame clones here, not all; method: immunoSEQ multiplex PCR. Among some 74,000 clones listed, approximately 78% were seen once. Comments on this clone: Its antigen is not identified.

The sequence was collected from an adult with an advanced solid tumor such as melanoma, head and neck, liver or kidney cancer. Sample: CD4+ or CD8+ T cells sorted from blood, taken in a trial of the OX40 agonist ivuxolimab. This sequence joins TRBV23-1 and TRBJ2-6; D is ambiguous. TRBV23-1 is recorded as an ORF, its role being uncertain. Here the CDR3 reads CASSFPFTQQSRANVLTF. Written as DNA, the CDR3 is TGCGCCAGCAGTTTCCCATTTACGCAACAAAGTCGGGCCAACGTCCTGACTTTC.